One and the same sample provided the 22 T cell receptor beta chains below, sequenced in a study of T cell clonality in common variable immunodeficiency. Sequenced by immunoSEQ multiplex PCR; TCRdb stores in-frame clones only, minus some. The sample is made up of approximately 51,000 clones, none counted only once. The sequencing input was peripheral blood mononuclear cells. The receptors here all came from a person between 18 and 75 years old in good health.

There are many counts of this clone. The read falls 3 residues short of the CDR3 end, and the missing part is taken from the germline J gene. The chain employs TRBV7-9 and TRBJ1-1; D is possibly TRBD1 (5 bases). The germline V gene has CDR1 SEHNR and CDR2 FQNEAQ (reference sequence). Trimming took off 3 bases at V and 0 bases at J, with 8 bases between the two ends. CDR3 length equals 14 residues. The CDR3: CASSFGGVNTEAFF. Partial CDR3 DNA: TGTGCCAGCAGCTTCGGGGGGGTGAACACTGAA.

This clone was seen more than once but under ten times. The CDR3 sequence: CAWSVHPWPAFF. The CDR3 bases that were read are TGTGCCTGGAGTGTACATCCCTGGCCA. The genes are TRBV30 and TRBJ1-1; D remains unclear. From the germline J gene comes the end of the CDR3, since the read stops 3 residues before it. The CDR3 is 12 residues long. The germline V gene has CDR1 GTSNPN and CDR2 SVGIG (reference sequence). The full variable domain, in which reference TRBV30 and TRBJ1-1 provide the parts outside the CDR3, is SQTIHQWPATLVQPVGSPLSLECTVEGTSNPNLYWYRQAAGRGLQLLFYSVGIGQISSEVPQNLSASRPQDRQFILSSKKLLLSDSGFYLCAWSVHPWPAFFGQGTRLTVV.

Ten or more counts support this clone. The read ends 3 residues shy of where the CDR3 ends; the end is completed using the germline J gene. The V gene is TRBV7-9, the J gene TRBJ2-5, with 8 bases identical to TRBD2. The CDR3 extends over 14 amino acids. The germline V gene has CDR1 SEHNR and CDR2 FQNEAQ (reference sequence). V was clipped by 0 bases and J by 5 bases; unmatched bases: 2. Partial CDR3 DNA: TGTGCCAGCAGCTTAGCCGGGGGGGCGGAGACC. Translated: CASSLAGGAET. The CDR3 as a whole reads CASSLAGGAETQYF.

The table lists this clone with many counts. The read terminates 3 residues before the CDR3 end, so the remaining end is supplied by the germline J gene. This rearrangement joins TRBV5-1 to TRBJ2-2; TRBD2 is a possible D gene (5 bases). The CDR3 runs 14 residues. V gave up 2 bases and J gave up 4 bases, with 9 bases separating them. Per germline, CDR1 SGHRS and CDR2 YFSETQ. The covered CDR3 bases are TGCGCCAGCAGCTTAGGACTGAGCACCGGGGAG. Translating it yields CASSLGLSTGE. In full, the CDR3 reads CASSLGLSTGELFF.

This clone appeared many times. CDR3 in amino acids: CASARDSETQYF. CDR3 bases read: TGTGCTAGCGCCCGGGACAGCGAGACC. The chain joins TRBV12-5 to TRBJ2-5, with 7 positions matching TRBD1. The CDR3 is cut off 3 residues early in the read; its end comes from the germline J gene. CDR3 length: 12 residues. CDR1 and CDR2 (germline): LGHNT, FRNRAP. The V gene end was trimmed by 9 bases and the J gene end by 5 bases; junction bases not matched to a gene: 6.

This clone was observed many times. The DNA ends 3 residues before the CDR3 does, and the rest of the CDR3 is filled in from the germline J gene. The chain uses TRBV30 and TRBJ1-2; 7 nucleotides align to TRBD1. The CDR3 contains 14 residues. The V and J ends lost 4 bases and 5 bases, in that order; junction bases with no gene match: 10. The V gene's germline CDR1 is GTSNPN and CDR2 SVGIG (reference sequence). The sequenced CDR3 bases are TGTGCCTGGACCGGAACGGGACAGAGATATGGC. This codes for CAWTGTGQRYG. In full, the CDR3 reads CAWTGTGQRYGYTF.

This clone showed up many times. Incomplete CDR3 DNA: TGTGCCAGTAGTAGTCCGGGACAGGGGGCTTCCGGGGAG. Protein product: CASSSPGQGASGE. Given in full, the CDR3 is CASSSPGQGASGELFF. The chain uses TRBV19 and TRBJ2-2; 12 bases are shared with TRBD1. Read data end 3 residues before the CDR3 end; the end is taken from the germline J gene. The CDR3 runs to 16 residues. Germline lookup yields CDR1 LNHDA and CDR2 SQIVND (reference sequence). J lost 6 bases, V lost 4 bases, and 6 bases had no gene match.

This clone was seen many times. The CDR3 extends 3 residues past the end of the read, so its final part is completed from the germline J gene. The rearrangement joins TRBV28 to TRBJ1-2; D remains ambiguous. The V gene's germline CDR1 is MDHEN and CDR2 SYDVKM. This CDR3 region has 14 residues. The CDR3 loop is CASSASTGNDGYTF. CDR3 bases read: TGTGCCAGCAGTGCCTCGACGGGGAACGACGGC.

Many counts were recorded for this clone. The read falls 3 residues short of the CDR3 end, and the missing part is taken from the germline J gene. The rearrangement links TRBV5-4 to TRBJ2-3; 7 nucleotides line up with TRBD1. After removal of 3 bases from V and 0 bases from J, the junction contained 4 bases not matched to a gene. Per germline, CDR1 SGHNT and CDR2 YYREEE (reference sequence). The CDR3 has 15 amino acids. The CDR3 protein is CASSYGQASTDTQYF. CDR3 DNA (partial): TGTGCCAGCAGCTACGGACAGGCTAGCACAGATACG.

This clone was observed at least ten times. The observed sequence ends 3 residues before the CDR3 terminus, with the missing tail filled in from the germline J gene. The chain couples TRBV5-1 to TRBJ2-2, with D uncertain. The CDR3 covers 13 residues. Germline-derived CDR1 and CDR2 are SGHRS and YFSETQ. V was pared by 5 bases and J by 3 bases, with 8 bases between. This CDR3 is CASSLAYTGELFF. CDR3 DNA (partial): TGCGCCAGCAGTTTAGCTTACACCGGGGAG.

The sample holds many counts of this clone. The read gets to within 3 residues of the CDR3 end, and the germline J gene fills in the rest. The rearrangement joins TRBV7-6 to TRBJ2-7; 7 nucleotides align to TRBD1. Germline CDR1 reads SGHVS; CDR2 reads FNYEAQ. The CDR3 spans 14 residues. Trimming took 5 bases from V and 3 from J; bases not matched to a gene: 7. Incomplete CDR3 DNA: TGTGCCAGCAGCGATGCCGGACAGGACTACGAG. It specifies CASSDAGQDYE. The CDR3 reads in full as CASSDAGQDYEQYF.

This clone has at least ten counts. A read error may produce the germline difference seen at one junction end. The sequenced fragment ends 3 residues before the CDR3 boundary, so the rest is inferred from the germline J gene. V usage is TRBV19 and J usage is TRBJ1-4; a weak D match, TRBD1 (5 bases). The CDR3 is made up of 15 amino acids. CDR1 LNHDA and CDR2 SQIVND come from the germline V gene (reference sequence). The CDR3 sequence: CASRIGAELNSPLFF. CDR3 bases read: TGTGCCAGTAGGATAGGGGCAGAGTTAAATTCACCA.

This clone was recorded many times. Read data end 3 residues before the CDR3 end; the end is taken from the germline J gene. The rearrangement links TRBV6-1 to TRBJ2-7; the match to TRBD1 covers 8 bases. This CDR3 has 14 amino acids. Germline V CDR1 and CDR2: MNHNS, SASEGT. Unmatched junction bases numbered 3, after V lost 4 bases and J lost 1 base. CDR3 bases read: TGTGCCAGCAGTGGAGGGACAGGTTCCTACGAG. It is translated as CASSGGTGSYE. The entire CDR3 is CASSGGTGSYEQYF.

A remark on this clone: The read halts 3 residues ahead of the CDR3 end, with the missing end drawn from the germline J gene. The V call is TRBV7-9, the J call TRBJ2-7; 7 bases fit TRBD1. Per the germline V gene, CDR1 is SEHNR and CDR2 is FQNEAQ (reference sequence). With V trimmed by 5 bases and J by 5 bases, 3 bases remained unmatched. The length of the CDR3 is 12 residues. CDR3 DNA, as far as it was read: TGTGCCAGCAGCAGGGACAGCGACGAG. This translates into CASSRDSDE. The whole CDR3 protein is CASSRDSDEQYF.

This clone has a count of ten or more. The read terminates 3 residues before the CDR3 end, so the remaining end is supplied by the germline J gene. This chain joins TRBV2 and TRBJ2-2; TRBD1 might be the D (6 bases). This CDR3 has 14 amino acids. Germline CDR1 and CDR2: SNHLY and FYNNEI. V lost 3 bases and J 6 bases, leaving 11 bases between the germline ends. The DNA read from the CDR3 is TGTGCCAGCAGTGAGTTCAAGGGGGCCGGGGAG. Its protein product is CASSEFKGAGE. The full CDR3 protein reads CASSEFKGAGELFF. Looking up the rest from reference TRBV2 and TRBJ2-2 gives the full variable domain: EPEVTQTPSHQVTQMGQEVILRCVPISNHLYFYWYRQILGQKVEFLVSFYNNEISEKSEIFDDQFSVERPDGSNFTLKIRSTKLEDSAMYFCASSEFKGAGELFFGEGSRLTVL.

This clone was recorded many times. The read halts 3 residues ahead of the CDR3 end, with the missing end drawn from the germline J gene. This chain uses TRBV5-1 with TRBJ2-7, with 11 bases identical to TRBD1. The CDR3 length is 15 residues. Per the germline V gene, CDR1 is SGHRS and CDR2 is YFSETQ. After removal of 4 bases from V and 0 bases from J, the junction contained 3 bases not matched to a gene. CDR3 bases read: TGCGCCAGCAGCCGGGACAGGGGGAGCTCCTACGAG. Translating gives CASSRDRGSSYE. The CDR3 in its entirety is CASSRDRGSSYEQYF.

This clone was seen repeatedly, ten times or more. The read halts 3 residues ahead of the CDR3 end, with the missing end drawn from the germline J gene. The chain employs TRBV20-1 and TRBJ1-2; no firm D call. The CDR3 length is 13 residues. Germline assignment: CDR1 DFQATT and CDR2 SNEGSKA (reference sequence). V gave up 3 bases and J gave up 0 bases, with 8 bases separating them. CDR3 sequence: CSASGSPNYGYTF. Incomplete CDR3 DNA: TGCAGTGCTAGTGGCTCACCTAACTATGGC.

This clone was counted between two and nine times. A much bigger clone sits one base away, suggesting this may be a read error. The CDR3 loop is CASRSGTGASSGANVLFF. The sequenced part of the CDR3 DNA is TGTGCCAGCAGGTCCGGGACAGGGGCTTCATCTGGGGCCAACGTG. The V gene is TRBV2, the J gene TRBJ2-2, with 10 bases fitting TRBD1. The read finishes 3 residues shy of the CDR3 end, and the germline J gene is used to complete it. Germline lookup yields CDR1 SNHLY and CDR2 FYNNEI. This CDR3 contains 18 residues.

This clone was detected a few times. The CDR3 end is not reached by the read, which stops 3 residues before it; the germline J gene fills it in. The J gene is TRBJ2-7, the V gene TRBV18; TRBD2 aligns across 7 bases. V trimming: 6 bases; J trimming: 2 bases; junction bases outside the gene matches: 10. CDR3 size: 15 residues. Looked up from germline, CDR1 is KGHSH and CDR2 is LQKENI. CDR3 in amino acids: CASSREGWGPYEQYF. Partial CDR3 DNA: TGTGCCAGCTCTAGGGAGGGCTGGGGCCCCTACGAG.

This clone was seen repeatedly, ten times or more. The CDR3 end falls 3 residues outside the read, so it is completed with the germline J gene. The chain joins TRBV5-4 to TRBJ2-7; the match to TRBD1 covers 8 bases. The CDR3 has 14 amino acids. The V and J ends lost 5 bases and 5 bases, in that order; junction bases with no gene match: 9. Germline CDR1 and CDR2: SGHNT and YYREEE (reference sequence). CDR3 in amino acids: CASRRDRNGNEQYF. Partial CDR3 DNA: TGTGCCAGCAGACGGGACAGGAATGGGAACGAG.

This clone occurred many times. The read terminates 3 residues ahead of where the CDR3 ends, so the germline J gene completes it. The chain links TRBV20-1 to TRBJ1-2, with a weak D call TRBD1 (6 bases). The length of the CDR3 is 14 residues. In germline, CDR1 is DFQATT, CDR2 SNEGSKA (reference sequence). Deletions cut 6 bases from V and 0 bases from J, with 14 bases between. The sequenced part of the CDR3 DNA is TGCAGTGCCGAACGGGACATGACTAACTATGGC. Translation gives CSAERDMTNYG. The entire CDR3 is CSAERDMTNYGYTF.

This clone showed up many times. Read coverage stops 3 residues before the CDR3 terminus; the germline J gene supplies the remainder. The V and J genes are TRBV20-1 and TRBJ2-7; D might be TRBD1 (5 bases). The V gene's germline CDR1 is DFQATT and CDR2 SNEGSKA (reference sequence). The V end lost 0 bases, the J end lost 3 bases, and 21 bases lay between the germline ends. The CDR3 consists of 17 residues. CDR3 sequence: CSARDLPRQGAGYEQYF. The sequenced part of the CDR3 DNA is TGCAGTGCTAGAGATCTACCCAGACAAGGGGCAGGCTACGAG.